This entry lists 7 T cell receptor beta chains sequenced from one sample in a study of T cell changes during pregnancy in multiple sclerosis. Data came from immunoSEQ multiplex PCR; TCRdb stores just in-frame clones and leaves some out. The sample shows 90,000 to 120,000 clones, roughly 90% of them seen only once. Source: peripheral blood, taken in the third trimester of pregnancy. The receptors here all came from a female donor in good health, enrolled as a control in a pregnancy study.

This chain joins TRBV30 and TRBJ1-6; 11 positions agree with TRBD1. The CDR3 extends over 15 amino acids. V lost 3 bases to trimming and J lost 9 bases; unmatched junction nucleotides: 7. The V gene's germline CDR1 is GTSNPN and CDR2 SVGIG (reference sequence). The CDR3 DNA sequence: TGTGCCTGGAGGCCGCGGGACAGGGGGTTTTCACCCCTCCACTTT. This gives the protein CAWRPRDRGFSPLHF.

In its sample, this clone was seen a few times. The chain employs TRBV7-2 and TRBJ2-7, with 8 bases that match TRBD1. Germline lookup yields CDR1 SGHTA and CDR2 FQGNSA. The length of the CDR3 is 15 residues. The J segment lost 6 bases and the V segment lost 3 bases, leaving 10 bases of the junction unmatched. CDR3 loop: CASSFKRDRTGEQYF. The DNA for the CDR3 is TGTGCCAGCAGCTTTAAAAGGGACAGGACGGGCGAGCAGTACTTC.

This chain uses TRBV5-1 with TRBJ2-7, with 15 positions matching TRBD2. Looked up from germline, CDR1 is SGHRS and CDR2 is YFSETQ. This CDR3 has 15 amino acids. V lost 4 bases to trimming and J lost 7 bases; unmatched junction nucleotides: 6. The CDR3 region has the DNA TGCGCCAGCAGCCAAGGGACTAGCGGGGGGAGGGAGCAGTACTTC. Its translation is CASSQGTSGGREQYF.

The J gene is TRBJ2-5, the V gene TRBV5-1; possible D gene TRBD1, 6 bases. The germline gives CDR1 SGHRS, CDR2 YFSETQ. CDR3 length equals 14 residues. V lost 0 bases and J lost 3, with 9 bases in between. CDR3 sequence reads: CASSLGGREETQYF. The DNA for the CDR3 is TGCGCCAGCAGCTTGGGGGGGCGTGAAGAGACCCAGTACTTC.

The CDR3 is CASSARDREWNEQFF. The DNA for the CDR3 is TGTGCCAGCAGCGCGAGGGACAGGGAGTGGAATGAGCAGTTCTTC. This rearrangement joins TRBV9 to TRBJ2-1; 9 bases map to TRBD1. CDR1 and CDR2 (germline): SGDLS, YYNGEE. This CDR3 has 15 residues. Losses at the gene ends were 3 bases for V and 7 bases for J; bases not matched to a gene: 8.

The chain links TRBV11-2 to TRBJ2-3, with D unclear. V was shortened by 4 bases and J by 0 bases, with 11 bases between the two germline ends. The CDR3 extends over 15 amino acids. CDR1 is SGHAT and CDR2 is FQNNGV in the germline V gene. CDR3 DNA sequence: TGTGCCAGCAGCTCCTATAGAGTTAGCACAGATACGCAGTATTTT. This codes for CASSSYRVSTDTQYF.

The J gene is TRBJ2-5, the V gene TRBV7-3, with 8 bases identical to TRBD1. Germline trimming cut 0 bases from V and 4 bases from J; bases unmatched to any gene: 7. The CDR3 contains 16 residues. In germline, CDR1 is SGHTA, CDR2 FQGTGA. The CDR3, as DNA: TGTGCCAGCAGCTTAACCACGACAGGGACAGGAGAGACCCAGTACTTC. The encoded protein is CASSLTTTGTGETQYF.